This T cell receptor beta chain was documented in a study of cytomegalovirus exposure and HLA in healthy donors. This CDR3 contains 13 residues. Per germline, CDR1 SGHAT and CDR2 FQNNGV. Trimming took off 5 bases at V and 2 bases at J, with 9 bases between the two ends. In the PCR, 60 Vbeta and 13 Jbeta primers were used. The repertoire was sequenced with immunoSEQ multiplex PCR; TCRdb's copy has only in-frame clones and lacks some. The sample lists hundreds of thousands of clones, over 60% occurring once. Study-wide findings and caveats: CMV serostatus alone was available as immune exposure information. Data from an earlier analysis indicated that most TCR beta V segments were productive either about 90% or about 30% of the time.

This clone was detected a few times. Antigen unknown. The V call is TRBV11-2, the J call TRBJ1-1; D perhaps matches TRBD1 (5 bases). This TCR was sampled from a young man in good health and CMV-seronegative. Sample: PBMCs. The CDR3 protein is CASSTQGNTEAFF. Written as DNA, the CDR3 is TGTGCCAGCAGCACCCAGGGAAACACTGAAGCTTTCTTT. Based on the CDR3 plus reference TRBV11-2 and TRBJ1-1, the full variable domain is EAGVAQSPRYKIIEKRQSVAFWCNPISGHATLYWYQQILGQGPKLLIQFQNNGVVDDSQLPKDRFSAERLKGVDSTLKIQPAKLEDSAVYLCASSTQGNTEAFFGQGTRLTVV.